Listed here are 16 T cell receptor beta chains from one sample, sequenced in a study of OX40 agonist ivuxolimab in advanced cancers. The data were produced by immunoSEQ multiplex PCR, yet TCRdb's version contains in-frame clones alone and is incomplete. Here the sample spans tens of thousands of clones, 88% being singletons. Sequenced here: CD4+ or CD8+ T cells sorted from blood, sampled in a trial of the OX40 agonist ivuxolimab. The source is an adult with an advanced solid tumor such as melanoma, head and neck, liver or kidney cancer.

The chain combines TRBV6-6 with TRBJ2-3, with a weak D call TRBD1 (5 bases). The CDR3 length is 14 residues. The germline V and J ends were trimmed by 3 bases and 1 base, with 8 bases remaining between them. CDR1 and CDR2 (germline): MNHNY, SVGAGI (reference sequence). CDR3: CASSYLQGTDTQYF. The DNA of the CDR3 is TGTGCCAGCAGTTATCTACAGGGCACAGATACGCAGTATTTT.

The chain recombines TRBV27 with TRBJ2-5; 7 nucleotides align to TRBD2. Germline V gene sequence: CDR1 MNHEY, CDR2 SMNVEV (reference sequence). Losses at the gene ends were 4 bases for V and 1 base for J; bases not matched to a gene: 6. CDR3 length: 15 amino acids. The CDR3 coding sequence is TGTGCCAGCAGTTCCCCCACGGGGGGCCAAGAGACCCAGTACTTC. Its protein product is CASSSPTGGQETQYF.

CDR3 in amino acids: CASSQGSGEQYF. The CDR3 DNA reads TGTGCCAGCAGCCAGGGTTCGGGTGAGCAGTACTTC. This chain connects TRBV5-4 to TRBJ2-7, with D tentatively TRBD1 (5 bases). Trimming stripped 4 bases from V and 7 bases from J, with 12 bases between. This CDR3 has 12 amino acids. Germline V lookup: CDR1 SGHNT, CDR2 YYREEE (reference sequence).

The chain carries TRBV27 and TRBJ2-7, with 10 nucleotides matching TRBD2. Losses at the gene ends were 5 bases for V and 0 bases for J; bases not matched to a gene: 4. The CDR3 sequence is 15 residues long. CDR1 MNHEY and CDR2 SMNVEV come from the germline V gene (reference sequence). The CDR3 sequence is CASSPWTSGSYEQYF. The CDR3 DNA reads as TGTGCCAGCAGTCCATGGACTAGCGGCTCCTACGAGCAGTACTTC.

This clone was recorded a few times. The chain has TRBV6-1 and TRBJ1-5; 12 bases fit TRBD1. V trimming: 3 bases; J trimming: 5 bases; junction bases outside the gene matches: 5. The CDR3 consists of 16 residues. Germline values: CDR1 MNHNS, CDR2 SASEGT. In DNA, the CDR3 is TGTGCCAGCAGTGAGGTTAGGGACAGGGGGCATCAGCCCCAGCATTTT. This translates into CASSEVRDRGHQPQHF.

The V gene is TRBV19, the J gene TRBJ1-5; no clear D gene. The germline CDR1 and CDR2 sequences are LNHDA and SQIVND (reference sequence). Trimming took off 6 bases at V and 4 bases at J, with 10 bases between the two ends. CDR3 length: 13 amino acids. CDR3: CASREQNNQPQHF. Here the CDR3 DNA reads TGTGCCAGTAGAGAACAGAATAATCAGCCCCAGCATTTT.

The chain is built from TRBV10-3 and TRBJ2-3; 9 bases match TRBD2. Germline V gene data show CDR1 as ENHRY and CDR2 as SYGVKD. This CDR3 region has 17 residues. Trimming removed 3 bases from V and 1 base from J; junction bases left unmatched: 8. CDR3 sequence (DNA): TGTGCCATCAGTGACTACCATAGCGGGGGAGGCACAGATACGCAGTATTTT. Amino acids: CAISDYHSGGGTDTQYF.

In the case of this clone: At the DNA level, this CDR3 is encoded by other sequences in the same sample as well. The chain is built from TRBV10-3 and TRBJ1-3; D is ambiguous. V was cut by 11 bases and J by 0 bases, with 8 bases left in between. There are 12 residues in the CDR3. Per germline, CDR1 ENHRY and CDR2 SYGVKD. The CDR3 region is CALSVSGNTIYF. The DNA for the CDR3 is TGTGCCTTATCAGTCTCTGGAAACACCATATATTTT.

The J gene is TRBJ1-1, the V gene TRBV18, with a weak D call TRBD1 (5 bases). Deletions cut 5 bases from V and 4 bases from J, with 14 bases between. Germline lookup yields CDR1 KGHSH and CDR2 LQKENI. The CDR3 has 14 residues. The CDR3 DNA reads as TGTGCCAGCTCATCGACAGATGGTAGCACTGAAGCTTTCTTT. Its protein is CASSSTDGSTEAFF.

The J gene is TRBJ2-5, the V gene TRBV2, with 7 bases that match TRBD1. Matching the DNA end better, TRBJ2-7 makes the J call doubtful. From germline, CDR1 is SNHLY and CDR2 FYNNEI. The length of the CDR3 is 12 residues. This chain's CDR3 is CASSEYRGEQYF. The CDR3, as DNA: TGTGCCAGCAGTGAATACAGGGGCGAGCAGTACTTC.

The chain couples TRBV4-2 to TRBJ2-7; unclear D gene. The V end lost 0 bases, the J end lost 3 bases, and 6 bases lay between the germline ends. This CDR3 region has 13 residues. The germline gives CDR1 LGHNA, CDR2 YNFKEQ. CDR3 in amino acids: CASSQEGSYEQYF. CDR3 DNA sequence: TGTGCCAGCAGCCAAGAAGGTAGCTACGAGCAGTACTTC.

The V gene is TRBV5-1, the J gene TRBJ1-4; D is unclear. This CDR3 has 17 amino acids. Germline V lookup: CDR1 SGHRS, CDR2 YFSETQ. V was clipped by 4 bases and J by 0 bases, with 16 bases between them. The CDR3, as DNA: TGCGCCAGCAGCACCACTCCCCCCGGTGCAACTAATGAAAAACTGTTTTTT. The encoded protein is CASSTTPPGATNEKLFF.

DNA for the CDR3: TGTGCTCAAGGGGGAGGGTCGGATGGCTACACCTTC. Its translation: CAQGGGSDGYTF. The rearrangement joins TRBV7-2 to TRBJ1-2; the D gene is possibly TRBD1 (6 bases). The V gene's germline CDR1 is SGHTA and CDR2 FQGNSA. The CDR3 covers 12 residues.

V usage is TRBV5-4 and J usage is TRBJ2-3; D remains ambiguous. The CDR3 loop spans 14 amino acids. Germline CDR1 SGHNT, CDR2 YYREEE (reference sequence). V lost 0 bases and J 1 base, leaving 6 bases between the germline ends. The CDR3 region has the DNA TGTGCCAGCAGCTTGGGCATTCGCACAGATACGCAGTATTTT. This translates into CASSLGIRTDTQYF.

V and J are TRBV7-3 and TRBJ2-1; D is possibly TRBD2 (5 bases). CDR1 SGHTA and CDR2 FQGTGA come from the germline V gene. V lost 1 base and J lost 10, with 8 bases in between. CDR3 length: 12 amino acids. The chain's CDR3 is CASSLMGDEQFF. DNA for the CDR3: TGTGCCAGCAGCTTAATGGGAGACGAGCAGTTCTTC.

J is TRBJ2-7 and V is TRBV10-3; 8 bases match TRBD2. J was trimmed by 7 bases and V by 11 bases; bases with no gene match: 16. Per germline, CDR1 ENHRY and CDR2 SYGVKD. The CDR3 length is 14 residues. The CDR3 region is CALRSDSRGGEQYF. The DNA of the CDR3 is TGTGCCCTTCGATCCGACTCCCGGGGGGGGGAGCAGTACTTC.